The 32 T cell receptor beta chains reported below all come from one sample, sequenced in a study of early T cells in non-severe SARS-CoV-2 infection. TCRdb ran MiXCR on the 5' RACE reads and lists one entry per CDR3 protein. Among about 47,000 distinct CDR3 sequences listed, less than 10% were seen once. The source material was whole blood, sampled at baseline. Every receptor here comes from an adult who was a healthcare worker with PCR-confirmed SARS-CoV-2 infection or an uninfected control (not recorded which).

There are many counts of this clonotype. The rearrangement joins TRBV5-1 to TRBJ1-5, with TRBD1 as a possible D gene (5 bases). The CDR3 totals 15 residues. Trimming removed 0 bases from V and 6 bases from J, with 13 bases in between. Per the germline V gene, CDR1 is SGHRS and CDR2 is YFSETQ. Here the CDR3 reads CASSLEGSQGQPQHF. CDR3 nucleotides: TGCGCCAGCAGCTTGGAAGGGTCGCAGGGTCAGCCCCAGCATTTT.

This clonotype has only a few counts. A much more abundant neighbour one base away suggests this may be a read error. V and J are TRBV18 and TRBJ2-7; the D gene is possibly TRBD1 (6 bases). V lost 4 bases to trimming and J lost 2 bases, with 15 bases between them. Looked up from germline, CDR1 is KGHSH and CDR2 is LQKENI. There are 15 residues in the CDR3. The CDR3 region is CASSRPAGAAYEQYF. The CDR3 nucleotides read TGTGCCAGCTCACGACCGGCAGGGGCTGCCTACGAGCAGTACTTC.

The table lists this clonotype with many counts. The CDR3 sequence is CASSLGLAGPDTQYF. The CDR3 nucleotides read TGCGCCAGCAGCTTGGGGCTAGCGGGCCCAGATACGCAGTATTTT. The chain joins TRBV5-1 to TRBJ2-3, with TRBD2 identical over 8 bases. The CDR3 covers 15 residues. V lost 0 bases to trimming and J lost 4 bases; unmatched junction nucleotides: 4. Germline CDR1 is SGHRS and CDR2 is YFSETQ. Combining the CDR3 with reference TRBV5-1 and TRBJ2-3 gives the whole variable domain KAGVTQTPRYLIKTRGQQVTLSCSPISGHRSVSWYQQTPGQGLQFLFEYFSETQRNKGNFPGRFSGRQFSNSRSEMNVSTLELGDSALYLCASSLGLAGPDTQYFGPGTRLTVL.

In its sample, this clonotype was seen many times. The J gene is TRBJ2-2, the V gene TRBV11-2; 7 bases agree with TRBD2. This CDR3 contains 16 residues. Losses at the gene ends were 5 bases for V and 4 bases for J; bases not matched to a gene: 10. Looked up from germline, CDR1 is SGHAT and CDR2 is FQNNGV. This CDR3 is CASSPLGGLFTGELFF. CDR3 nucleotide sequence: TGTGCCAGCAGCCCCCTGGGGGGACTATTCACCGGGGAGCTGTTTTTT.

This clonotype was counted between two and nine times. The chain combines TRBV12-3 or TRBV12-4 with TRBJ1-2; the D gene is possibly TRBD1 (5 bases). The CDR3 has 14 residues. The V end lost 7 bases, the J end lost 2 bases, and 14 bases lay between the germline ends. CDR3 loop: CASTRGGVNYGYTF. Written as DNA, the CDR3 is TGTGCCAGCACTCGTGGGGGAGTCAACTATGGCTACACCTTC.

CDR3 residues: CASSLEYREQYF. The CDR3 DNA is TGTGCCAGCAGTTTAGAGTACCGCGAGCAGTACTTC. V is TRBV12-3 or TRBV12-4 and J is TRBJ2-7; no clear D. The CDR3 has 12 amino acids. Trimming shortened V by 1 base and J by 6 bases, and 7 bases separated the two germline ends.

The table lists this clonotype with many counts. The gene calls are TRBV19 and TRBJ2-2, with D tentatively TRBD2 (5 bases). The CDR3 consists of 10 residues. Germline lookup yields CDR1 LNHDA and CDR2 SQIVND (reference sequence). V gave up 9 bases and J gave up 7 bases, with 6 bases separating them. The DNA for the CDR3 is TGTGCCAGGAGGGACGGGGAGCTGTTTTTT. Its protein is CARRDGELFF.

The J gene is TRBJ1-6, the V gene TRBV7-9, with 7 bases matching TRBD1. V lost 3 bases and J lost 5; bases outside the gene matches: 4. The CDR3 spans 15 residues. Germline V gives CDR1 SEHNR, CDR2 FQNEAQ (reference sequence). CDR3 residues: CASSFGTANNSPLHF. CDR3 sequence (DNA): TGTGCCAGCAGCTTTGGGACAGCTAATAATTCACCCCTCCACTTT.

The sample holds a few counts of this clonotype. The CDR3 loop reads CASSSFSGRDSRSTDTQYF. The CDR3 DNA sequence: TGTGCCAGCAGCTCCTTCTCGGGCCGGGACAGCCGAAGCACAGATACGCAGTATTTT. V and J are TRBV11-2 and TRBJ2-3, with 7 bases lining up with TRBD1. V was pared by 4 bases and J by 0 bases, with 16 bases of the junction left unmatched. This CDR3 has 19 amino acids. Germline-derived CDR1 and CDR2 are SGHAT and FQNNGV.

Many counts were recorded for this clonotype. This CDR3 reads CASSLGSGGIQETQYF. CDR3 sequence (DNA): TGCGCCAGCAGCTTGGGTAGCGGGGGAATTCAAGAGACCCAGTACTTC. The rearrangement uses TRBV5-1 and TRBJ2-5; 9 positions agree with TRBD2. The CDR3 spans 16 residues. Trimming took 0 bases from V and 2 from J; bases not matched to a gene: 5. Germline-derived CDR1 and CDR2 are SGHRS and YFSETQ.

This clonotype was counted at least ten times. V usage is TRBV19 and J usage is TRBJ1-2; D is ambiguous. Germline CDR1 is LNHDA and CDR2 is SQIVND (reference sequence). This CDR3 is built from 15 residues. The germline V and J ends were trimmed by 3 bases and 2 bases, with 13 bases remaining between them. In nucleotides, the CDR3 is TGTGCCAGTAGTATCGAGTCCGGCAGGAACTATGGCTACACCTTC. This codes for CASSIESGRNYGYTF.

This clonotype was counted at least ten times. V gene TRBV6-1 combines with J gene TRBJ2-1, with 10 nucleotides matching TRBD2. After removal of 6 bases from V and 4 bases from J, the junction contained 6 bases not matched to a gene. The germline gives CDR1 MNHNS, CDR2 SASEGT. The CDR3 is 15 amino acids. Written as DNA, the CDR3 is TGTGCCAGCAGCTGGGGTAGCGGGGGGTACAATGAGCAGTTCTTC. This codes for CASSWGSGGYNEQFF.

V and J are TRBV11-2 and TRBJ1-2, with 9 bases lining up with TRBD1. The CDR3 sequence is 16 residues long. J gave up 4 bases and V 5 bases, and 11 bases lay outside the gene matches. Germline lookup yields CDR1 SGHAT and CDR2 FQNNGV. CDR3 DNA sequence: TGTGCCAGCAGCCCTAGCGGGACAGGGACGGTCTATGGCTACACCTTC. Encoded protein: CASSPSGTGTVYGYTF.

This clonotype showed up many times. This rearrangement joins TRBV4-3 to TRBJ2-7, with 8 positions matching TRBD1. CDR3 size: 16 residues. Germline CDR1 reads LGHNA; CDR2 reads YSLEER. V gave up 3 bases and J gave up 0 bases; unmatched junction bases: 7. CDR3 bases: TGCGCCAGCAGCCAGTCGCGGGACAGGAGCTCCTACGAGCAGTACTTC. Its translation: CASSQSRDRSSYEQYF.

The chain combines TRBV5-1 with TRBJ2-5, with D possibly matching TRBD1 (6 bases). The CDR3 contains 14 residues. V was trimmed by 4 bases and J by 5 bases, leaving 15 bases between them. The germline V gene has CDR1 SGHRS and CDR2 YFSETQ. The CDR3, as DNA: TGCGCCAGCAGCGCCACAACCCAGGGGGAGACCCAGTACTTC. It encodes CASSATTQGETQYF.

This clonotype was counted ten times or more. The V gene is TRBV11-2, the J gene TRBJ2-7, with a possible D match to TRBD1 (6 bases). The CDR3 contains 14 residues. The V gene lost 7 bases and the J gene lost 1 base, with 14 bases spanning the gap. CDR1 is SGHAT, CDR2 FQNNGV, per germline. The CDR3 region is CASTSQGESYEQYF. Here the CDR3 DNA reads TGTGCCAGCACCTCACAGGGCGAATCCTACGAGCAGTACTTC.

This clonotype has a handful of counts. This chain links TRBV18 with TRBJ2-7; D gene unclear. CDR3 length: 13 residues. Trimming removed 0 bases from V and 3 bases from J, with 6 bases in between. Germline CDR1 and CDR2: KGHSH and LQKENI. The CDR3 DNA sequence: TGTGCCAGCTCACCACCGCCCGGCTACGAGCAGTACTTC. It encodes CASSPPPGYEQYF.

This clonotype was recorded at least ten times. The J gene is TRBJ1-2, the V gene TRBV18; no definite D call. The CDR3 consists of 12 residues. CDR1 is KGHSH, CDR2 LQKENI, per germline. V lost 4 bases and J lost 4, with 7 bases in between. The CDR3 region is CASSLGIYGYTF. The CDR3 DNA reads TGTGCCAGCTCACTGGGAATCTATGGCTACACCTTC.

This clonotype was counted a few times. The gene calls are TRBV7-6 and TRBJ2-1; the match to TRBD2 covers 7 bases. Germline loops: CDR1 SGHVS, CDR2 FNYEAQ. The CDR3 is made up of 15 amino acids. V lost 2 bases and J lost 0; bases outside the gene matches: 1. CDR3 bases: TGTGCCAGCAGCTTATGGGGGGGCTCCTACAATGAGCAGTTCTTC. Translation: CASSLWGGSYNEQFF.

The chain is built from TRBV4-1 and TRBJ2-2; D gene ambiguous. CDR1 and CDR2 from the germline V gene are MGHRA and YSYEKL. This CDR3 contains 15 residues. The V end lost 0 bases, the J end lost 6 bases, and 11 bases lay between the germline ends. CDR3 sequence reads: CASSQDSHFAGELFF. Written as DNA, the CDR3 is TGCGCCAGCAGCCAAGATTCCCACTTTGCCGGGGAGCTGTTTTTT.

A note on this clonotype: Sequence at one end of the junction differs from germline and may be a read error. The chain is built from TRBV10-3 and TRBJ2-5; maybe TRBD2 (5 bases). Per the germline V gene, CDR1 is ENHRY and CDR2 is SYGVKD. The CDR3 length is 14 residues. In nucleotides, the CDR3 is TGTGCCATCAGCGAGTCGGGGAAGCAAGAGACCCAGTACTTC. Its translation: CAISESGKQETQYF.

This clonotype was observed a few times. The chain carries TRBV9 and TRBJ2-3; 9 nucleotides match TRBD2. Germline V gene lookup returns CDR1 SGDLS and CDR2 YYNGEE. Trimming at V came to 4 bases and at J to 0 bases, leaving 6 bases not matched to a gene. CDR3 length: 16 residues. This chain's CDR3 is CASSPRLAESTDTQYF. CDR3 coding DNA: TGTGCCAGCAGCCCCCGACTAGCGGAAAGCACAGATACGCAGTATTTT.

The chain is built from TRBV10-2 and TRBJ2-1; D perhaps matches TRBD2 (6 bases). Germline lookup yields CDR1 WSHSY and CDR2 SAAADI. The V and J ends lost 6 bases and 7 bases respectively, with 22 bases between them. This CDR3 comprises 16 residues. As DNA, the CDR3 is TGCGCCAGCAGGGATATTACTAGCCAAGCCCGGAATGAGCAGTTCTTC. It codes for CASRDITSQARNEQFF.

V and J are TRBV20-1 and TRBJ1-5; no definite D call. CDR3 length: 14 amino acids. From germline, CDR1 is DFQATT and CDR2 SNEGSKA (reference sequence). Between the trimmed V and J ends, which lost 7 bases and 0 bases, there was a span of 13 bases. The CDR3 bases are TGCAGTGGTACGACTCCCTATAGCAATCAGCCCCAGCATTTT. This sequence encodes CSGTTPYSNQPQHF.

This clonotype appeared many times. V gene TRBV4-3 combines with J gene TRBJ2-2; 8 positions agree with TRBD2. Trimming took 8 bases from V and 5 from J; bases not matched to a gene: 13. This CDR3 has 16 residues. The germline V gene has CDR1 LGHNA and CDR2 YSLEER. CDR3 in amino acids: CASARRYSGDTGELFF. DNA for the CDR3: TGCGCCAGCGCTCGGCGGTATAGCGGGGATACCGGGGAGCTGTTTTTT.

By proportion, this clonotype is medium-sized. The chain joins TRBV12-3 or TRBV12-4 to TRBJ1-2, with unresolved D. The V and J ends lost 2 bases and 5 bases respectively, with 12 bases between them. CDR3 length: 14 amino acids. CDR3 bases: TGTGCCAGCAGTTTATCGGGATCCGGGTATGGCTACACCTTC. Translating it yields CASSLSGSGYGYTF.

This clonotype was observed at least ten times. This CDR3 reads CSATRGTGELFF. The CDR3 coding sequence is TGCAGTGCTACGCGGGGGACCGGGGAGCTGTTTTTT. The chain recombines TRBV20-1 with TRBJ2-2, with TRBD2 matching over 7 bases. Germline assignment: CDR1 DFQATT and CDR2 SNEGSKA (reference sequence). There are 12 residues in the CDR3. Unmatched junction bases numbered 1, after V lost 4 bases and J lost 5 bases.

This clonotype was picked up a small number of times. The rearrangement joins TRBV4-3 to TRBJ2-1; weak D call: TRBD1 (6 bases). Per the germline V gene, CDR1 is LGHNA and CDR2 is YSLEER. The CDR3 runs to 14 residues. Trimming took 4 bases from V and 5 from J, leaving 12 bases between them. This CDR3 reads CASSLEQGNNEQFF. As DNA, the CDR3 is TGCGCCAGCAGCCTTGAACAGGGAAACAATGAGCAGTTCTTC.

This clonotype has just a few counts. This CDR3 reads CASSQTFVKRARTGNGELFF. CDR3 nucleotide sequence: TGTGCCAGCAGCCAAACTTTTGTTAAGCGGGCGAGAACGGGGAACGGGGAGCTGTTTTTT. V usage is TRBV3-1 and J usage is TRBJ2-2; D perhaps matches TRBD2 (6 bases). CDR3 length: 20 residues. Trimming cost V 2 bases and J 7 bases, with 29 bases left between them. Germline assignment: CDR1 LGHDT and CDR2 YNNKEL (reference sequence).

This clonotype was seen more than once but under ten times. This rearrangement joins TRBV7-4 to TRBJ2-7; perhaps TRBD1 as D (7 bases). V lost 4 bases and J lost 0, with 19 bases in between. CDR3 length: 17 amino acids. CDR1 is SGHVT and CDR2 is SQSDAQ in the germline V gene. Here the CDR3 DNA reads TGTGCCAGCAGCTCGCTCATGCAGGGGGGTATCTCCTACGAGCAGTACTTC. Its protein product is CASSSLMQGGISYEQYF.

In its sample, this clonotype was seen many times. The gene calls are TRBV20-1 and TRBJ1-5; 9 bases match TRBD1. CDR1 and CDR2 (germline): DFQATT, SNEGSKA (reference sequence). V trimming: 1 base; J trimming: 4 bases; junction bases outside the gene matches: 2. The CDR3 extends over 14 amino acids. CDR3 sequence (DNA): TGCAGTGCTAGAGGGGGGACAGGGAATCAGCCCCAGCATTTT. Its translation is CSARGGTGNQPQHF.

This clonotype was seen at least ten times. CDR3 in DNA: TGTGCCAGCAGCCTAATAGCGGGACCCTACGAGCAGTACTTC. This gives the protein CASSLIAGPYEQYF. The genes are TRBV7-2 and TRBJ2-7, with TRBD2 matching 8 bases. The CDR3 runs 14 residues. Germline V lookup: CDR1 SGHTA, CDR2 FQGNSA. V shed 5 bases, J shed 2 bases, and the junction held 5 bases outside the gene matches.